The TCR beta chain described here comes from a study of cytomegalovirus exposure and HLA in healthy donors. PCR involved 60 Vbeta and 13 Jbeta primers. As processed by the authors: Later, 80 million or so unique TCR beta chains were counted in an analysis, and roughly 11 million of them were shared. The method was immunoSEQ multiplex PCR; TCRdb's version includes in-frame clones alone and lacks a portion of them. The DNA was the basis for D and trimming; V, J and clone size are from that table. The sample has 75,000 to 95,000 clones, roughly 73% seen once. The V gene lost 2 bases and the J gene lost 1 base, with 14 bases spanning the gap. This CDR3 region has 16 residues. Germline V gives CDR1 SGHTA, CDR2 FQGNSA.

The receptor's source is a male donor in good health and CMV-seropositive. The sequencing sample was made of PBMCs. This chain links TRBV7-2 with TRBJ1-1; unclear D gene. In DNA form, the CDR3 reads TGTGCCAGCAGCTTACGATGGCAAGCGAGGAACACTGAAGCTTTCTTT. As protein: CASSLRWQARNTEAFF.